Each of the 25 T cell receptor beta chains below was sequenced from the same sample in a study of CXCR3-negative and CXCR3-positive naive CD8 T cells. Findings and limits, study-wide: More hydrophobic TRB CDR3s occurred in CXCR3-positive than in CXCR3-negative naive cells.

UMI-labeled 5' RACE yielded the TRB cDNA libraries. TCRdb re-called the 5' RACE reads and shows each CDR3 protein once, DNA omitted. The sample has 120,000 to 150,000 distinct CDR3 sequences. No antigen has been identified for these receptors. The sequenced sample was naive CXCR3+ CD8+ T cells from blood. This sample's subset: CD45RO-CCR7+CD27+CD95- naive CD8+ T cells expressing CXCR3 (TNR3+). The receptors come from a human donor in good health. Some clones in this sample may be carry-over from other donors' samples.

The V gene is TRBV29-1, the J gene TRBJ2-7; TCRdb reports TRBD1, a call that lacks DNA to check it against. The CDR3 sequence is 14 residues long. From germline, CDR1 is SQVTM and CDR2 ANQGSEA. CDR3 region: CSVQTGTGSYEQYF.

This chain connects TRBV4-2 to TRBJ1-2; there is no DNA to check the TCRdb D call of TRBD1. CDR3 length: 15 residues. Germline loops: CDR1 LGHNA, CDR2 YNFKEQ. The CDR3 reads CASSQDQGGGHGYTF.

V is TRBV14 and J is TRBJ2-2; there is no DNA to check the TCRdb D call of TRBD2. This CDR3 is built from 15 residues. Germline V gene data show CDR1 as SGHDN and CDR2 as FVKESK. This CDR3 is CASSRRALRTGELFF.

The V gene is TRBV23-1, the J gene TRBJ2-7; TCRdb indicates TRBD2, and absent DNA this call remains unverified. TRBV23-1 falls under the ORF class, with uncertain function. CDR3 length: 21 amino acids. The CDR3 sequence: CASSQSRTLWQSFTKEYEQYF.

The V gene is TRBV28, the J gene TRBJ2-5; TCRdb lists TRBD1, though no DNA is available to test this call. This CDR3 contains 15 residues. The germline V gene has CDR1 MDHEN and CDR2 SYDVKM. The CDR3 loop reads CASSSAGTGPKTQYF.

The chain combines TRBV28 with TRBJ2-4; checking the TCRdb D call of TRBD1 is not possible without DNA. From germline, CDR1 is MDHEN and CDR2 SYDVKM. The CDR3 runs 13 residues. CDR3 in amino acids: CASTLWQGDIQYF. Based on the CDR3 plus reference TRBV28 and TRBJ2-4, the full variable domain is DVKVTQSSRYLVKRTGEKVFLECVQDMDHENMFWYRQDPGLGLRLIYFSYDVKMKEKGDIPEGYSVSREKKERFSLILESASTNQTSMYLCASTLWQGDIQYFGAGTRLSVL.

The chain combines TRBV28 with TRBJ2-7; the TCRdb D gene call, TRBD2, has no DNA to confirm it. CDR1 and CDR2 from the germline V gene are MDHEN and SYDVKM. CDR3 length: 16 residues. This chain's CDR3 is CASSSAAASGTYEQYF.

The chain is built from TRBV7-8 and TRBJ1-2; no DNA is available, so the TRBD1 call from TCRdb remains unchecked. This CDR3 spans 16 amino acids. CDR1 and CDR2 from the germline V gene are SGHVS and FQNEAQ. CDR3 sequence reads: CASSFNQGSHDYGYTF.

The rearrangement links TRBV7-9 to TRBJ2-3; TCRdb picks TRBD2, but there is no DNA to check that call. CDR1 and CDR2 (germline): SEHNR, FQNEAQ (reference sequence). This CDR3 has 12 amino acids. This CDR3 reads CASSDDYDTQYF.

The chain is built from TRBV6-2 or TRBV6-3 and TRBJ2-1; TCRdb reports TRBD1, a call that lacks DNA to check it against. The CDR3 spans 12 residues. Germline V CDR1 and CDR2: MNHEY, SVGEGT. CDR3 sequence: CASSYSRGEQFF.

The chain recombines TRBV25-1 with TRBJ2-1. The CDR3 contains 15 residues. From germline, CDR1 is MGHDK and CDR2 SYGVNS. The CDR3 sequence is CASSGLEVPYNEQFF. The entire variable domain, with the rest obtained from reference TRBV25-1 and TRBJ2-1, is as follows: EADIYQTPRYLVIGTGKKITLECSQTMGHDKMYWYQQDPGMELHLIHYSYGVNSTEKGDLSSESTVSRIRTEHFPLTLESARPSHTSQYLCASSGLEVPYNEQFFGPGTRLTVL.

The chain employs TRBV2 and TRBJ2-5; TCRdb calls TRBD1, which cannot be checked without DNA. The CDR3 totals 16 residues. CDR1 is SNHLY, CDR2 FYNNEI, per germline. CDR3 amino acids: CASKSPRDRGQETQYF.

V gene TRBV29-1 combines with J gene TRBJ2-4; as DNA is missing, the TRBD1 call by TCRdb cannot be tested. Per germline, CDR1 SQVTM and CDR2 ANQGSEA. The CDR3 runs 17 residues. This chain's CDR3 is CSVEGSAAPRVKNIQYF.

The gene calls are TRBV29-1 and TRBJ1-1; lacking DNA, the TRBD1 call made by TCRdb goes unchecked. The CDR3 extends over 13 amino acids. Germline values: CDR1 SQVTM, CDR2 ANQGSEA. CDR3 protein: CSVGTGRGTEAFF.

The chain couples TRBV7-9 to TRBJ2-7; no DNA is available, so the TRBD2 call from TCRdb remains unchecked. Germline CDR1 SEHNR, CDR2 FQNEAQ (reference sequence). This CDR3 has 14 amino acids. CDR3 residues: CASSLQSGPFEQYF.

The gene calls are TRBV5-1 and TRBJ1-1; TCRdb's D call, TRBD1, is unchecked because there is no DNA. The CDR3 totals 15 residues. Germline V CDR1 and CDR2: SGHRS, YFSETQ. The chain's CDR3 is CASSGYPEMNTEAFF.

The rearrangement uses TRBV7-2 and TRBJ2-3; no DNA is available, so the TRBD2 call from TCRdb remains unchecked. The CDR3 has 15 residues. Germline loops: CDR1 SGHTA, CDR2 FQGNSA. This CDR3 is CASSPERELTDTQYF.

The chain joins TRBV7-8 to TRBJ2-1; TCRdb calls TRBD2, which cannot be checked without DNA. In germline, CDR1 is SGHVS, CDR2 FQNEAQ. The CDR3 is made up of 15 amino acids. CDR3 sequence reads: CASSGLSGGVNEQFF. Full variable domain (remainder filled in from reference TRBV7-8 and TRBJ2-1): GAGVSQSPRYKVAKRGQDVALRCDPISGHVSLFWYQQALGQGPEFLTYFQNEAQLDKSGLPSDRFFAERPEGSVSTLKIQRTQQEDSAVYLCASSGLSGGVNEQFFGPGTRLTVL.

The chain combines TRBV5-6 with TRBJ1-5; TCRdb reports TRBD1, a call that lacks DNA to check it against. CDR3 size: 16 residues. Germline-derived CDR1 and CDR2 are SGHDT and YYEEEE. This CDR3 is CASSLPGTNANQPQHF.

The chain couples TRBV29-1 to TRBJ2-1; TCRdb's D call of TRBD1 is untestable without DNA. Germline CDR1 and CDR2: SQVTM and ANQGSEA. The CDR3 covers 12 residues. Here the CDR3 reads CSVAPGDNEQLF.

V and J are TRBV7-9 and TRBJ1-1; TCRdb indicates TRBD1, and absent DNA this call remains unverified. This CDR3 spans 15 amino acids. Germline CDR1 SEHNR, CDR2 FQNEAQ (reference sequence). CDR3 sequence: CASSLVGRQTTEAFF.

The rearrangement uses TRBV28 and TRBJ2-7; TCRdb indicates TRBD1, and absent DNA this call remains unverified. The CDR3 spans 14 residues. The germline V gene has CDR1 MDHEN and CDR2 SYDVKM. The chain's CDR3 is CASTTGGTHYEQYF. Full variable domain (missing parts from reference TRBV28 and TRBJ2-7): DVKVTQSSRYLVKRTGEKVFLECVQDMDHENMFWYRQDPGLGLRLIYFSYDVKMKEKGDIPEGYSVSREKKERFSLILESASTNQTSMYLCASTTGGTHYEQYFGPGTRLTVT.

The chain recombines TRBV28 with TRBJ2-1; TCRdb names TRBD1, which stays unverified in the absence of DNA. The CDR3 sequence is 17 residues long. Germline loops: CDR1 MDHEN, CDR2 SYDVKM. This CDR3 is CASSPQVRVTTFGEQFF.

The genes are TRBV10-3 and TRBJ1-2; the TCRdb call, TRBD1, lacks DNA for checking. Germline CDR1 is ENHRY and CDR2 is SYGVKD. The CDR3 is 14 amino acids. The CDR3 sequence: CAISEPNRGHGYTF.

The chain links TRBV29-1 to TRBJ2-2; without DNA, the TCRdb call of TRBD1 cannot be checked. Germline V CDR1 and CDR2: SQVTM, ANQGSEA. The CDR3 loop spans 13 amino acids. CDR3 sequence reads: CSGRQHNTGELFF.